The 10 T cell receptor beta chains listed next were all sequenced from one sample in a study of CD8+CD57+ T cells in acquired aplastic anemia. Researchers used genomic DNA as the template to profile TCR beta VDJ and CDR3. TCRdb re-called the reads through MiXCR, storing one row per CDR3 protein. The sample consists of 95,000 to 120,000 distinct CDR3 sequences, roughly 50% of them appearing once. Input material: sorted CD4+, CD8+, or CD8+CD57+ T cells (not recorded which) from PBMCs. These receptors were taken from a human donor in good health, serving as a control.

The chain uses TRBV9 and TRBJ1-2, with D hard to call. This CDR3 is 16 amino acids long. V dropped 3 bases and J dropped 2 bases, with 17 bases sitting between them. Germline values: CDR1 SGDLS, CDR2 YYNGEE. The CDR3 loop reads CASSASLRTGNYGYTF. The DNA for the CDR3 is TGTGCCAGCAGCGCCTCGCTGAGGACGGGAAACTATGGCTACACCTTC.

About this clonotype itself: No DNA is shown, since the ends of the CDR3 on it are uncertain; the CDR3 is the one TCRdb lists. V and J are TRBV20-1 and TRBJ2-7. The CDR3 comprises 12 residues, both ends counted. From germline, CDR1 is DFQATT and CDR2 SNEGSKA (reference sequence). This chain's CDR3 is CVLLCQQWEQYF.

Many counts were recorded for this clonotype. The chain joins TRBV7-9 to TRBJ2-7; D is unresolved. Between the trimmed V and J ends, which lost 0 bases and 4 bases, there was a span of 10 bases. The germline V gene has CDR1 SEHNR and CDR2 FQNEAQ (reference sequence). The length of the CDR3 is 14 residues. CDR3 residues: CASSLAGSLYEQYF. In DNA form, the CDR3 reads TGTGCCAGCAGCTTAGCCGGGTCCTTATACGAGCAGTACTTC.

This clonotype occurred many times. This rearrangement joins TRBV19 to TRBJ1-2; D is possibly TRBD1 (6 bases). Between the trimmed V and J ends, which lost 1 base and 2 bases, there was a span of 20 bases. The CDR3 runs 18 residues. Looked up from germline, CDR1 is LNHDA and CDR2 is SQIVND (reference sequence). CDR3 in amino acids: CASSIVRQGSPKNYGYTF. The DNA for the CDR3 is TGTGCCAGTAGTATAGTGCGGCAGGGGTCGCCCAAAAACTATGGCTACACCTTC.

This chain connects TRBV19 to TRBJ1-1; tentatively, D is TRBD1 (6 bases). Trimming removed 10 bases from V and 5 bases from J, with 11 bases in between. This CDR3 region has 11 residues. From germline, CDR1 is LNHDA and CDR2 SQIVND (reference sequence). The CDR3 nucleotides are TGTGCCATCAGGGACAAGACTGAAGCTTTCTTT. The encoded protein is CAIRDKTEAFF.

V is TRBV6-1 and J is TRBJ1-3; 7 bases fit TRBD1. This CDR3 is 16 amino acids long. In germline, CDR1 is MNHNS, CDR2 SASEGT. V shed 4 bases, J shed 0 bases, and the junction held 6 bases outside the gene matches. CDR3 nucleotide sequence: TGTGCCAGCAGTGGGACAGGATCCGTCTCTGGAAACACCATATATTTT. Amino acid sequence: CASSGTGSVSGNTIYF.

This clonotype was seen a handful of times. The genes are TRBV12-3 or TRBV12-4 and TRBJ2-2; D may be TRBD1 or TRBD2 (5 bases each). This CDR3 comprises 15 residues. Deletions cut 3 bases from V and 3 bases from J, with 11 bases between. The CDR3 sequence is CASSFWGTDTGELFF. Written as DNA, the CDR3 is TGTGCCAGCAGTTTCTGGGGGACGGACACCGGGGAGCTGTTTTTT.

This clonotype is a singleton in its sample. The chain employs TRBV12-3 or TRBV12-4 and TRBJ1-2; D uncertain. V gave up 2 bases and J gave up 6 bases, with 10 bases separating them. CDR3 size: 13 residues. CDR3 protein: CASSLSPGHGYTF. In DNA form, the CDR3 reads TGTGCCAGCAGTTTAAGTCCGGGCCATGGCTACACCTTC.

The chain links TRBV24-1 to TRBJ1-2; 7 nucleotides agree with TRBD1. After removal of 9 bases from V and 0 bases from J, the junction contained 3 bases not matched to a gene. The CDR3 has 13 amino acids. Germline CDR1 KGHDR, CDR2 SFDVKD. The CDR3 protein is CATSDRSNYGYTF. The DNA for the CDR3 is TGTGCCACCTCGGACAGGTCTAACTATGGCTACACCTTC.

The J gene is TRBJ1-5, the V gene TRBV19; D is perhaps TRBD1 (5 bases). Germline assignment: CDR1 LNHDA and CDR2 SQIVND (reference sequence). There are 14 residues in the CDR3. Trimming cost V 4 bases and J 2 bases, with 9 bases left between them. The CDR3 region has the DNA TGTGCCAGTAGTACAGGCAGGGGCAATCAGCCCCAGCATTTT. This gives the protein CASSTGRGNQPQHF. Combining the CDR3 with reference TRBV19 and TRBJ1-5 gives the whole variable domain DGGITQSPKYLFRKEGQNVTLSCEQNLNHDAMYWYRQDPGQGLRLIYYSQIVNDFQKGDIAEGYSVSREKKESFPLTVTSAQKNPTAFYLCASSTGRGNQPQHFGDGTRLSIL.